A selection of T cell receptor beta chains follows, all from one sample in a study of cytomegalovirus exposure and HLA in healthy donors. The method was immunoSEQ multiplex PCR; TCRdb's version includes in-frame clones alone and lacks a portion of them. The profile shows some 140,000 clones, roughly 70% of them singletons. The sample was PBMCs. These receptors all stem from a man in his forties or fifties in good health and CMV-seronegative. CDR3s include the opening cysteine and the closing phenylalanine or tryptophan. Each record gives: D gene, CDR3 length, clone size, V gene, J gene, CDR3 DNA, CDR3 protein. A D gene is named only where the DNA matches it firmly. Clone size is given for some rows only: seen once, a few or many times, or a class if the clone is expanded.

d_gene: TRBD1
len: 15
abundance: few
v_gene: TRBV5-4
j_gene: TRBJ1-2
CDR3nt: TGTGCCAGCAGCAATGACGGGACAGGGACTTATGGCTACACCTTC
CDR3aa: CASSNDGTGTYGYTF

d_gene: -
len: 16
abundance: -
v_gene: TRBV7-7
j_gene: TRBJ2-5
CDR3nt: TGTGCCAGCAGCTTTGGTGGTGGAGACAGCGGGGAGACCCAGTACTTC
CDR3aa: CASSFGGGDSGETQYF

d_gene: -
len: 14
abundance: -
v_gene: TRBV6-1
j_gene: TRBJ2-1
CDR3nt: TGTGCCAGCAGTGAAAGGGGCGAGCGGGATGAGCAGTTCTTC
CDR3aa: CASSERGERDEQFF

d_gene: -
len: 14
abundance: once
v_gene: TRBV15
j_gene: TRBJ1-1
CDR3nt: TGTGCCACCAGCAGAGCGGGGTCGGCCACTGAAGCTTTCTTT
CDR3aa: CATSRAGSATEAFF

d_gene: TRBD1
len: 16
abundance: once
v_gene: TRBV7-9
j_gene: TRBJ2-3
CDR3nt: TGTGCCAGCAGCCCGCGACAGGGGGAAGTGACAGATACGCAGTATTTT
CDR3aa: CASSPRQGEVTDTQYF

d_gene: -
len: 12
abundance: -
v_gene: TRBV11-2
j_gene: TRBJ2-5
CDR3nt: TGTGCCAGCAGCCCCGGCCAAGAGACCCAGTACTTC
CDR3aa: CASSPGQETQYF

d_gene: TRBD1
len: 15
abundance: once
v_gene: TRBV4-3
j_gene: TRBJ1-2
CDR3nt: TGCGCCAGCAGACCGAATCCAACAGGGGTGGGTGGCTACACCTTC
CDR3aa: CASRPNPTGVGGYTF

d_gene: -
len: 13
abundance: -
v_gene: TRBV5-1
j_gene: TRBJ2-7
CDR3nt: TGCGCCAGCAGCCCGGGGTGGGGCTACGAGCAGTACTTC
CDR3aa: CASSPGWGYEQYF

d_gene: -
len: 12
abundance: -
v_gene: TRBV25-1
j_gene: TRBJ2-7
CDR3nt: TGTGCCAGCAATGGGGCCTCCTACGAGCAGTACTTC
CDR3aa: CASNGASYEQYF

d_gene: -
len: 16
abundance: -
v_gene: TRBV7-9
j_gene: TRBJ2-2
CDR3nt: TGTGCCAGCACGGGACTCTCCATAACGAACACCGGGGAGCTGTTTTTT
CDR3aa: CASTGLSITNTGELFF

d_gene: TRBD1
len: 13
abundance: -
v_gene: TRBV6-1
j_gene: TRBJ2-7
CDR3nt: TGTGCCAGCAATCCGGGACAGAGTTACGAGCAGTACTTC
CDR3aa: CASNPGQSYEQYF

d_gene: TRBD2
len: 13
abundance: -
v_gene: TRBV18
j_gene: TRBJ2-5
CDR3nt: TGTGCCAGTTCCGACCGGGGGGAGGAGACCCAGTACTTC
CDR3aa: CASSDRGEETQYF

d_gene: -
len: 18
abundance: once
v_gene: TRBV5-1
j_gene: TRBJ1-2
CDR3nt: TGCGCCAGCAGCTACAGAGCCAGTTGGGGGCAGGAAGGAGATGGCTACACCTTC
CDR3aa: CASSYRASWGQEGDGYTF

d_gene: -
len: 14
abundance: few
v_gene: TRBV18
j_gene: TRBJ1-5
CDR3nt: TGTGCCAGCTCACCAGTTTATAGCAATCAGCCCCAGCATTTT
CDR3aa: CASSPVYSNQPQHF

d_gene: TRBD1
len: 14
abundance: -
v_gene: TRBV7-3
j_gene: TRBJ1-1
CDR3nt: TGTGCCAGCAGCAAATCGCGGGACAGCCATGAAGCTTTCTTT
CDR3aa: CASSKSRDSHEAFF

d_gene: TRBD1
len: 13
abundance: -
v_gene: TRBV6-6
j_gene: TRBJ1-5
CDR3nt: TGTGCCAGCCGGGACAGGAGCCCTTTTATCGATTTTTTT
CDR3aa: CASRDRSPFIDFF

d_gene: -
len: 13
abundance: many
v_gene: TRBV5-6
j_gene: TRBJ2-7
CDR3nt: TGTGCCAGCAGCTGGGGACATTCGGGAGAGCAGTACTTC
CDR3aa: CASSWGHSGEQYF

d_gene: -
len: 11
abundance: -
v_gene: TRBV5-6
j_gene: TRBJ2-7
CDR3nt: TGTGCCAGCAGCGCCGGGACAGAGCAGTACTTC
CDR3aa: CASSAGTEQYF

d_gene: TRBD2
len: 17
abundance: few
v_gene: TRBV4-2
j_gene: TRBJ2-5
CDR3nt: TGTGCCAGCAGCCAAGATGGACTAGCGGGGGGCCAAGAGACCCAGTACTTC
CDR3aa: CASSQDGLAGGQETQYF

d_gene: -
len: 12
abundance: -
v_gene: TRBV14
j_gene: TRBJ2-1
CDR3nt: TGTGCCAGCAGCCTTATCCCCAATGAGCAGTTCTTC
CDR3aa: CASSLIPNEQFF

d_gene: TRBD1
len: 17
abundance: once
v_gene: TRBV6-1
j_gene: TRBJ2-3
CDR3nt: TGTGCCAGCAGTGAAGCGAGGGCAGGGGGTCAATCCGATACGCAGTATTTT
CDR3aa: CASSEARAGGQSDTQYF

d_gene: -
len: 11
abundance: -
v_gene: TRBV5-6
j_gene: TRBJ2-1
CDR3nt: TGTGCCAGCAGCTTTAACAATGAGCAGTTCTTC
CDR3aa: CASSFNNEQFF

d_gene: -
len: 16
abundance: -
v_gene: TRBV4-3
j_gene: TRBJ2-3
CDR3nt: TGCGCCAGCAGCCAACGTGGGGCCACCAGCACAGATACGCAGTATTTT
CDR3aa: CASSQRGATSTDTQYF

d_gene: TRBD1
len: 16
abundance: -
v_gene: TRBV18
j_gene: TRBJ2-5
CDR3nt: TGTGCCAGCTCACGGCTGGGACAGGGGTCATGGGAGACCCAGTACTTC
CDR3aa: CASSRLGQGSWETQYF

d_gene: TRBD1
len: 13
abundance: -
v_gene: TRBV29-1
j_gene: TRBJ1-1
CDR3nt: TGCAGCGTCAGGACAGGCTCGAACACTGAAGCTTTCTTT
CDR3aa: CSVRTGSNTEAFF

d_gene: TRBD2
len: 18
abundance: once
v_gene: TRBV7-6
j_gene: TRBJ2-5
CDR3nt: TGTGCCAGCAGCAAAGTAGCGGGGGGGACTAGTTACCAAGAGACCCAGTACTTC
CDR3aa: CASSKVAGGTSYQETQYF

d_gene: -
len: 15
abundance: -
v_gene: TRBV7-8
j_gene: TRBJ2-7
CDR3nt: TGTGCCAGCAGCTTAATAACAGGAGACGGCTACGAGCAGTACTTC
CDR3aa: CASSLITGDGYEQYF

d_gene: -
len: 12
abundance: -
v_gene: TRBV27
j_gene: TRBJ2-7
CDR3nt: TGTGCCAGCAGTTTGCTAGTCTACGAGCAGTACTTC
CDR3aa: CASSLLVYEQYF

d_gene: TRBD1
len: 18
abundance: -
v_gene: TRBV27
j_gene: TRBJ2-5
CDR3nt: TGTGCCAGCAGCCTAAGGGTGGGGACAGGGGCCCAAAAAGAGACCCAGTACTTC
CDR3aa: CASSLRVGTGAQKETQYF

d_gene: TRBD2
len: 16
abundance: -
v_gene: TRBV4-2
j_gene: TRBJ2-1
CDR3nt: TGTGCCAGCAGCACACGCTCAAGCGGGGTCTACAATGAGCAGTTCTTC
CDR3aa: CASSTRSSGVYNEQFF

d_gene: TRBD1
len: 13
abundance: -
v_gene: TRBV6-1
j_gene: TRBJ1-2
CDR3nt: TGTGCCAGCAGGGGGGGACAGTTCTATGGCTACACCTTC
CDR3aa: CASRGGQFYGYTF

d_gene: TRBD1
len: 14
abundance: -
v_gene: TRBV7-3
j_gene: TRBJ1-2
CDR3nt: TGTGCCAGCAGCCCGGGACAGGGAATGGGTGGCTACACCTTC
CDR3aa: CASSPGQGMGGYTF

d_gene: -
len: 12
abundance: few
v_gene: TRBV10-3
j_gene: TRBJ2-1
CDR3nt: TGTGCCATCAGTAGAAGCGGGAATGAGCAGTTCTTC
CDR3aa: CAISRSGNEQFF

d_gene: -
len: 15
abundance: -
v_gene: TRBV29-1
j_gene: TRBJ2-3
CDR3nt: TGCAGCGTTGATGGCGGCGCGCATCTCACGGATACGCAGTATTTT
CDR3aa: CSVDGGAHLTDTQYF

d_gene: TRBD1
len: 15
abundance: -
v_gene: TRBV7-9
j_gene: TRBJ2-7
CDR3nt: TGTGCCAGCAGCGGTGATAACAGGGGTTCCTACGAGCAGTACTTC
CDR3aa: CASSGDNRGSYEQYF

d_gene: -
len: 15
abundance: once
v_gene: TRBV7-9
j_gene: TRBJ2-1
CDR3nt: TGTGCCAGCAGCCGACTAGGGGAACCGGTCTATGAGCAGTTCTTC
CDR3aa: CASSRLGEPVYEQFF

d_gene: -
len: 14
abundance: -
v_gene: TRBV7-2
j_gene: TRBJ1-2
CDR3nt: TGTGCCAGCAGCTTAGAAGGGGGGGCCGGTGGCTACACCTTC
CDR3aa: CASSLEGGAGGYTF

d_gene: -
len: 13
abundance: few
v_gene: TRBV19
j_gene: TRBJ2-7
CDR3nt: TGTGCCAGTAGCCGGACTGTGGCCTACGAGCAGTACTTC
CDR3aa: CASSRTVAYEQYF

d_gene: TRBD1
len: 16
abundance: once
v_gene: TRBV7-3
j_gene: TRBJ2-2
CDR3nt: TGTGCCAGCAGCTTAGAAGGGGGCGTCAACACCGGGGAGCTGTTTTTT
CDR3aa: CASSLEGGVNTGELFF

d_gene: TRBD1
len: 16
abundance: -
v_gene: TRBV7-6
j_gene: TRBJ1-4
CDR3nt: TGTGCCAGCAGCTTAGTCCCGGACAGGTCAAATGAAAAACTGTTTTTT
CDR3aa: CASSLVPDRSNEKLFF

d_gene: TRBD1
len: 14
abundance: few
v_gene: TRBV5-1
j_gene: TRBJ1-2
CDR3nt: TGCGCCAGCAGCTTGGAAAGGACAGGGCATGGCTACACCTTC
CDR3aa: CASSLERTGHGYTF

d_gene: TRBD1
len: 13
abundance: once
v_gene: TRBV28
j_gene: TRBJ2-7
CDR3nt: TGTGCCAGCAGCACGGGACAGGGGGGCGAGCAGTACTTC
CDR3aa: CASSTGQGGEQYF

d_gene: TRBD1
len: 16
abundance: -
v_gene: TRBV6-6
j_gene: TRBJ1-1
CDR3nt: TGTGCCAGCAGCCTGGTTGGACAGGGGGCGAACACTGAAGCTTTCTTT
CDR3aa: CASSLVGQGANTEAFF

d_gene: -
len: 15
abundance: few
v_gene: TRBV5-1
j_gene: TRBJ2-3
CDR3nt: TGCGCCAGCAGCTTGGCTAGCGCTAGCACAGATACGCAGTATTTT
CDR3aa: CASSLASASTDTQYF

d_gene: TRBD1
len: 15
abundance: -
v_gene: TRBV6-5
j_gene: TRBJ2-1
CDR3nt: TGTGCCAGCAGTTACTCGGGACAGGGGGCCAATGAGCAGTTCTTC
CDR3aa: CASSYSGQGANEQFF

d_gene: TRBD2
len: 14
abundance: -
v_gene: TRBV9
j_gene: TRBJ2-5
CDR3nt: TGTGCCAGCAGCAAACTAGCGGGGGAAGAGACCCAGTACTTC
CDR3aa: CASSKLAGEETQYF

d_gene: TRBD1
len: 16
abundance: -
v_gene: TRBV19
j_gene: TRBJ2-1
CDR3nt: TGTGCCAGTAGTATAAAGGGGACAGGGTCCTACAATGAGCAGTTCTTC
CDR3aa: CASSIKGTGSYNEQFF